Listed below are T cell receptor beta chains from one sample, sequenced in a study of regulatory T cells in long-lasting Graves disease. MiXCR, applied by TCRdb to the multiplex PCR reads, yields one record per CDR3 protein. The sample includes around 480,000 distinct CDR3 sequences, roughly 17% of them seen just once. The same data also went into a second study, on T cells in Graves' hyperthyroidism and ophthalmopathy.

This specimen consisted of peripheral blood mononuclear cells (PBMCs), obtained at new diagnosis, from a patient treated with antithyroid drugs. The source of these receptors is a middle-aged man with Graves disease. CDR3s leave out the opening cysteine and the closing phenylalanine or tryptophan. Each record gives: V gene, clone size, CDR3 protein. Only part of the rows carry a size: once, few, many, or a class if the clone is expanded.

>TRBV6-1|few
ASSPTIAEKLF
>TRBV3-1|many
ASSQDGRVYNEQF
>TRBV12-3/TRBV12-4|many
ASSFGGTGQETQY
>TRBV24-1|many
ATSGPGQGTYTDTQY
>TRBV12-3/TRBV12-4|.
ASSKYGQGGGGTEAF
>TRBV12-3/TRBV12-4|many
ASSFGTVNQPQH
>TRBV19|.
ASSSWSSYNEQF
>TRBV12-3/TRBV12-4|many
ASSARLAGYNEQF
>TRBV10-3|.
AISESMGGDEQPQH
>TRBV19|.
ASSTVRSSYNEQF
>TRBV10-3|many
AISESSTYGYT
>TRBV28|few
ASSPGLAVPDTQY
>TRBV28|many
ASSLSPGERWGDTQY
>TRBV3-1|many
ASSGDFGRSFSYEQY
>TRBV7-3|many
ASSLKASHEQF
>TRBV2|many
ASKREGTDTQY
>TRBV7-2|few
ASRDEGTGNQPQH
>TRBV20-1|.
GGLAGGGADTQY
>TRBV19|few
ASSFVFGGTDTQY
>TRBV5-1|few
ASSIRDADTGELF
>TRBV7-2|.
ASTPRGVGETQY
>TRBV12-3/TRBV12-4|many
ASSFGTSSSYNEQF
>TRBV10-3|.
AITGTSGSTDTQY
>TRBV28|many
ASSSPRGYNEQF
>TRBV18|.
ASSPGTARDIQY
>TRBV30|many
AWVGVETQY
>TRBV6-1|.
ASSKPGGGYEQY
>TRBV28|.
ASSSRTGGLFGYT
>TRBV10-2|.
ASRTPRGTGELF
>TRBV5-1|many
ASSLGTEYSPLH
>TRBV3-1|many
ASSRGHSSYEQY
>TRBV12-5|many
ASGLVQETQY
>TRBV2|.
ASRDIGQEMNGYT
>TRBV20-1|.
SARLLAGAHNEQF
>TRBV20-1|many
SARDWGQGIDTQY
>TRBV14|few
ASSHRHISGANVLT
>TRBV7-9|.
ASSLALSQPQH
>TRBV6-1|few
ASTYQLQGSNQPQH
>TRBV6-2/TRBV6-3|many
ASSSPRGFRDTQY
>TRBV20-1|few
SARVGGSNYGYT
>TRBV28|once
ASSALPRRQY